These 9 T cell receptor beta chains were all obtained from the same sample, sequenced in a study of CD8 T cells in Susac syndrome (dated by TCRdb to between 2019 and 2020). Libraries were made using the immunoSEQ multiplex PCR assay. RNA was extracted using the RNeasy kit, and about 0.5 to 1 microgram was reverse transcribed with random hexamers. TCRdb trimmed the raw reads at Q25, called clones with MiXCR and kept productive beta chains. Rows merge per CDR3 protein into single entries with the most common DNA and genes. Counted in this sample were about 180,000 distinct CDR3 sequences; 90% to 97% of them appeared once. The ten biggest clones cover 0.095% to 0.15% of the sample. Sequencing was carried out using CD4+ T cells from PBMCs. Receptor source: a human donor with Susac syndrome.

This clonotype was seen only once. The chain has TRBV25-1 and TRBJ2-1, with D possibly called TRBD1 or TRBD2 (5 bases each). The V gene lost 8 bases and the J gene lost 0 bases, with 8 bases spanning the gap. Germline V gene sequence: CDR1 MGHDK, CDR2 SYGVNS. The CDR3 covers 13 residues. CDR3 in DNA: TGTGCCAGCTGGGGGAGCTCCTACAATGAGCAGTTCTTC. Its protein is CASWGSSYNEQFF.

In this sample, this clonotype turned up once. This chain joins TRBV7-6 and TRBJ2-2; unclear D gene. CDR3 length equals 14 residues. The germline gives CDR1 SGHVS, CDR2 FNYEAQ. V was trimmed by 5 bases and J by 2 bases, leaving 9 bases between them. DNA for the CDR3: TGTGCCAGCAGCGTCCATTATAACACCGGGGAGCTGTTTTTT. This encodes CASSVHYNTGELFF.

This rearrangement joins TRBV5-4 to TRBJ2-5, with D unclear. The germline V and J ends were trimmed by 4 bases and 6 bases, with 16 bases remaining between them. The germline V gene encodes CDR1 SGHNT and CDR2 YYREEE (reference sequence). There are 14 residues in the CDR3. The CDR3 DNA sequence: TGTGCCAGCAGCGTCGGTTCCTGGTCTCAGACCCAGTACTTC. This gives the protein CASSVGSWSQTQYF.

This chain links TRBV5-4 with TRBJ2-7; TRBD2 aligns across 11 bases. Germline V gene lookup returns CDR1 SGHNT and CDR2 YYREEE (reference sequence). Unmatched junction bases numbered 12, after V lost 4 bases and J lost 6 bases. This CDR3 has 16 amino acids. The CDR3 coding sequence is TGTGCCAGCAGCGACACTACTAGCGGGAGCCCGGGCGAGCAGTACTTC. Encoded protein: CASSDTTSGSPGEQYF. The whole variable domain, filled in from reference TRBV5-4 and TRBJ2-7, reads ETGVTQSPTHLIKTRGQQVTLRCSSQSGHNTVSWYQQALGQGPQFIFQYYREEENGRGNFPPRFSGLQFPNYSSELNVNALELDDSALYLCASSDTTSGSPGEQYFGPGTRLTVT.

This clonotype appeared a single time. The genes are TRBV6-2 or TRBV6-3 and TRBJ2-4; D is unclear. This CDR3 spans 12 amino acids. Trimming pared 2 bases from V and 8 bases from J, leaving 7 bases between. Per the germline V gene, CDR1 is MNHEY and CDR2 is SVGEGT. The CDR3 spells CASSYLHHIQYF. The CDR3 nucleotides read TGTGCCAGCAGTTACCTCCACCACATTCAGTACTTC.

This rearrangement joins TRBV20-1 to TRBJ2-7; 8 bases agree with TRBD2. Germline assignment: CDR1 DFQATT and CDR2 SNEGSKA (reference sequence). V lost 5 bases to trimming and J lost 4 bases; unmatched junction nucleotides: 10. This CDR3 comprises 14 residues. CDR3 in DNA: TGCAGTGCTGAGCTAGCGGGCGGCTCATACGAGCAGTACGTC. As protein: CSAELAGGSYEQYV.

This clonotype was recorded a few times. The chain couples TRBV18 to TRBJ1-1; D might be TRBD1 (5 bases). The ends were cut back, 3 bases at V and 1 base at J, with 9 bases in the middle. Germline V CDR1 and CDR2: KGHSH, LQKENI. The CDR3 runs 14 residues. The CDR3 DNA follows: TGTGCCAGCTCACCCGGGACGGGGAACACTGAAGCTTTCTTT. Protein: CASSPGTGNTEAFF.

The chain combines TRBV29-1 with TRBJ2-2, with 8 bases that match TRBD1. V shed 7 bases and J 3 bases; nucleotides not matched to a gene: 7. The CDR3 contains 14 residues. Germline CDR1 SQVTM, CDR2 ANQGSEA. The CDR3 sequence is CSARTGPYTGELFF. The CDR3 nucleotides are TGCAGCGCTCGGACAGGGCCGTACACCGGGGAGCTGTTTTTT.

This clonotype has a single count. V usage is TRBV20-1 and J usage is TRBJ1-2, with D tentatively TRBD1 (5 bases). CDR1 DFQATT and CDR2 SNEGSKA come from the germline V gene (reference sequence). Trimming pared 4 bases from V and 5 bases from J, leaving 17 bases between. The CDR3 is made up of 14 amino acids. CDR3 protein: CSATTAGTIYGYTF. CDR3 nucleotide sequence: TGCAGTGCTACGACCGCCGGGACGATTTATGGCTACACCTTC.